This T cell receptor beta chain originates from a study of blood T cells in healthy people across ages. The amount of total RNA extracted per sample was at least 5.5 micrograms. Trimming removed 0 bases at V and 4 bases at J, with 12 bases between. The germline V gene has CDR1 LGHDT and CDR2 YNNKEL (reference sequence). The length of the CDR3 is 16 residues. A second PCR of roughly 7 to 11 cycles used a sample-barcoded 5' primer and a J-beta primer mix. One entry per CDR3 protein, called by TCRdb with MiXCR from the 5' RACE reads. The table shows 600,000 or so distinct CDR3 sequences, with around 20% occurring only once.

The chain uses TRBV3-1 and TRBJ2-2, with D possibly matching TRBD2 (6 bases). Sequences were obtained from blood. This TCR derives from a man in his 70s in good health. CDR3 region: CASSQDTGRRTGELFF. The CDR3 nucleotides read TGTGCCAGCAGCCAAGATACCGGGAGACGCACCGGGGAGCTGTTTTTT.